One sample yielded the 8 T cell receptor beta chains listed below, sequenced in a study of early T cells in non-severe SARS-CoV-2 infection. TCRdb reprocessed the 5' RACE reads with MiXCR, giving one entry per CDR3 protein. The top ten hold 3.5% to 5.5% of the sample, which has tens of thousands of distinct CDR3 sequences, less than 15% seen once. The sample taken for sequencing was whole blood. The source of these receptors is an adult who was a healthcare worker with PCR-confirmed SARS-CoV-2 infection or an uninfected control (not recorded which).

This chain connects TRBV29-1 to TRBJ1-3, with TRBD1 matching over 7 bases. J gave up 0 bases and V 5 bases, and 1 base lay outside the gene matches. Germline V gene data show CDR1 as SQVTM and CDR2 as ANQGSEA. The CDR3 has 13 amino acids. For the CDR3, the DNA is TGCAGCGTTTGGGACAGCTCTGGAAACACCATATATTTT. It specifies CSVWDSSGNTIYF.

The CDR3 DNA reads as TGTGCCAGCATACTAGGGGTGGGTAATTCACCCCTCCACTTT. This gives the protein CASILGVGNSPLHF. The V and J genes are TRBV6-1 and TRBJ1-6; D may be TRBD1 (5 bases). V lost 7 bases and J lost 6, with 13 bases in between. CDR3 length: 14 amino acids. Germline V gene sequence: CDR1 MNHNS, CDR2 SASEGT.

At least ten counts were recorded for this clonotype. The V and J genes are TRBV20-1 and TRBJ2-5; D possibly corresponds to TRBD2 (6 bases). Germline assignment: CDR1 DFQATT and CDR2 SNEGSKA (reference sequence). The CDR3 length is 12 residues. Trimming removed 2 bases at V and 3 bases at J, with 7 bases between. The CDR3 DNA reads TGCAGTGCTAGATTAGCGGAAGAGACCCAGTACTTC. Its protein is CSARLAEETQYF.

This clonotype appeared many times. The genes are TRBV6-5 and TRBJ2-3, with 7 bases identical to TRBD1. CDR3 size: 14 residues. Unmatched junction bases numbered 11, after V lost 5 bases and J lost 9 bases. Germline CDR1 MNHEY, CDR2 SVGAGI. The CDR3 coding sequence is TGTGCCAGCAGTACACTTCAGGGGGTCGGGACGCAGTATTTT. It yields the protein CASSTLQGVGTQYF.

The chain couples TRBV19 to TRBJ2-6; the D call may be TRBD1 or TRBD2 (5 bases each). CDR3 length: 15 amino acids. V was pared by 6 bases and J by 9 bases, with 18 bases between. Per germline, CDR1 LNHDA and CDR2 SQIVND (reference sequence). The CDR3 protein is CASSPTVGAGNVLTF. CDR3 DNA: TGTGCCAGTAGCCCCACCGTAGGGGCGGGCAACGTCCTGACTTTC.

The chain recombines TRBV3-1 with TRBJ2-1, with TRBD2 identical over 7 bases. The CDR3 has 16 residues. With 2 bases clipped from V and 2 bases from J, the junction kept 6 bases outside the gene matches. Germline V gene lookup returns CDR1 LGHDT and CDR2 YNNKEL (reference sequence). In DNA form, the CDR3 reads TGTGCCAGCAGCCAAACGGGGGGAGGAACCTACAATGAGCAGTTCTTC. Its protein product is CASSQTGGGTYNEQFF.

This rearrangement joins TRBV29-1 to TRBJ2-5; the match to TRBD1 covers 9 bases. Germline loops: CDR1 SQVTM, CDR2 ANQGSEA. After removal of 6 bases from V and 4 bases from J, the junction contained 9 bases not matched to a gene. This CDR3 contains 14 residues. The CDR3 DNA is TGCAGCGTAACGGACAGGGGCCCTTCAGAGACCCAGTACTTC. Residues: CSVTDRGPSETQYF.

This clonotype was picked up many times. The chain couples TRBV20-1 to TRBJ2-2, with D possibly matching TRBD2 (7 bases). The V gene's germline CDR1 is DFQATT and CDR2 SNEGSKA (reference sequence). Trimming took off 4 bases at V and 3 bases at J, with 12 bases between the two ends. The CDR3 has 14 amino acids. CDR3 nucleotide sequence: TGCAGTGCTAAGCGGGACACCGACACCGGGGAGCTGTTTTTT. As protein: CSAKRDTDTGELFF.